A selection of T cell receptor beta chains follows, all from one sample in a study of monozygotic twins with inflammatory bowel disease. After re-calling the 5' RACE reads, TCRdb lists one entry per CDR3 protein, DNA absent. This specimen shows 310,000 or so distinct CDR3 sequences; the ten leading clones hold approximately 2%. Sequences were obtained from blood. These receptors were taken from a human donor with ulcerative colitis or Crohn's disease, or a healthy co-twin of an affected twin (not recorded which). CDR3s include the opening cysteine and the closing phenylalanine or tryptophan. Each record gives: J gene, V gene, CDR3 protein.

j_gene: TRBJ1-1
v_gene: TRBV5-1
CDR3aa: CASKLGGQDTEAFF

j_gene: TRBJ1-2
v_gene: TRBV6-5
CDR3aa: CASSYSQGAGINYGYTF

j_gene: TRBJ1-1
v_gene: TRBV20-1
CDR3aa: CSASMQGDTEAFF

j_gene: TRBJ1-5
v_gene: TRBV6-2/TRBV6-3
CDR3aa: CAGQGDSNQPQHF

j_gene: TRBJ2-5
v_gene: TRBV5-1
CDR3aa: CASSHQAGLGETQYF

j_gene: TRBJ2-3
v_gene: TRBV5-1
CDR3aa: CASGLAGGADTQYF

j_gene: TRBJ2-5
v_gene: TRBV5-4
CDR3aa: CASSWVTGPQETQYF

j_gene: TRBJ2-3
v_gene: TRBV29-1
CDR3aa: CSVVRQGISDTQYF

j_gene: TRBJ1-1
v_gene: TRBV4-1
CDR3aa: CASSQNQEGAFF

j_gene: TRBJ2-1
v_gene: TRBV6-1
CDR3aa: CASSLGGGRSHNEQFF

j_gene: TRBJ1-1
v_gene: TRBV6-5
CDR3aa: CASYRGRDTEAFF

j_gene: TRBJ1-4
v_gene: TRBV27
CDR3aa: CASRDRVPNEKLFF

j_gene: TRBJ2-5
v_gene: TRBV5-1
CDR3aa: CASSLRASEGTQYF

j_gene: TRBJ1-1
v_gene: TRBV10-3
CDR3aa: CAISDGPSGVGTEAFF

j_gene: TRBJ2-5
v_gene: TRBV6-2/TRBV6-3
CDR3aa: CASSYTPLAPETQYF

j_gene: TRBJ1-1
v_gene: TRBV18
CDR3aa: CASSPRDPSNTEAFF

j_gene: TRBJ2-7
v_gene: TRBV5-1
CDR3aa: CASSLEVTSGSGYEQYF

j_gene: TRBJ1-2
v_gene: TRBV5-1
CDR3aa: CASSPDVGTGSWGYGYTF

j_gene: TRBJ1-3
v_gene: TRBV2
CDR3aa: CASSEGGAGNTIYF

j_gene: TRBJ2-7
v_gene: TRBV4-3
CDR3aa: CASSQVKQITSEQYF

j_gene: TRBJ1-3
v_gene: TRBV6-6
CDR3aa: CASSLNSGNTIYF

j_gene: TRBJ2-7
v_gene: TRBV6-1
CDR3aa: CASSIGLAGLGEQYF

j_gene: TRBJ2-1
v_gene: TRBV23-1
CDR3aa: CASSQSVARGRTHNEQFF

j_gene: TRBJ2-7
v_gene: TRBV29-1
CDR3aa: CSVEESAEVWGEQYF

j_gene: TRBJ1-1
v_gene: TRBV6-2/TRBV6-3
CDR3aa: CASSYFGQTTEAFF

j_gene: TRBJ1-4
v_gene: TRBV7-2
CDR3aa: CASSPGRGAEEKLFF

j_gene: TRBJ1-2
v_gene: TRBV6-5
CDR3aa: CASSYLDVVTF

j_gene: TRBJ2-7
v_gene: TRBV5-1
CDR3aa: CASSLDPGQGYEQYF

j_gene: TRBJ2-3
v_gene: TRBV7-2
CDR3aa: CASSLQGTGTDTQYF

j_gene: TRBJ2-3
v_gene: TRBV19
CDR3aa: CASSIQIGPGTQYF

j_gene: TRBJ2-5
v_gene: TRBV7-2
CDR3aa: CASSLSIGGETQYF

j_gene: TRBJ2-2
v_gene: TRBV5-1
CDR3aa: CATSKAGGPRGELFF

j_gene: TRBJ2-7
v_gene: TRBV20-1
CDR3aa: CSARPGTSGGYEQYF

j_gene: TRBJ2-6
v_gene: TRBV20-1
CDR3aa: CSARRGQIPSGANVLTF

j_gene: TRBJ2-1
v_gene: TRBV7-9
CDR3aa: CASSSQKGVQQFF

j_gene: TRBJ2-1
v_gene: TRBV9
CDR3aa: CASSVDHEQFF

j_gene: TRBJ2-5
v_gene: TRBV15
CDR3aa: CATSRAPVALETQYF

j_gene: TRBJ2-5
v_gene: TRBV7-9
CDR3aa: CASSLTRQGHETQYF

j_gene: TRBJ2-7
v_gene: TRBV6-2/TRBV6-3
CDR3aa: CASRRDRDEQYF

j_gene: TRBJ2-7
v_gene: TRBV5-4
CDR3aa: CASSDRGSSSYEQYF

j_gene: TRBJ1-6
v_gene: TRBV9
CDR3aa: CASSRDRDPYNSPLHF

j_gene: TRBJ2-1
v_gene: TRBV18
CDR3aa: CASSTEDRAHYNEQFF

j_gene: TRBJ2-2
v_gene: TRBV20-1
CDR3aa: CSAPRRGAGTGELFF

j_gene: TRBJ2-5
v_gene: TRBV9
CDR3aa: CASSVVGRGAQETQYF

j_gene: TRBJ2-7
v_gene: TRBV6-6
CDR3aa: CASSYEADVYEQYF

j_gene: TRBJ1-2
v_gene: TRBV19
CDR3aa: CASSIPGTGSYGYTF

j_gene: TRBJ2-1
v_gene: TRBV29-1
CDR3aa: CSVGYLAGVYNEQFF

j_gene: TRBJ1-2
v_gene: TRBV20-1
CDR3aa: CSARDPGWTNYGYTF

j_gene: TRBJ1-1
v_gene: TRBV12-3/TRBV12-4
CDR3aa: CASSIRTGDTEAFF

j_gene: TRBJ1-2
v_gene: TRBV5-1
CDR3aa: CASNSRTGVFSGYTF

j_gene: TRBJ1-2
v_gene: TRBV24-1
CDR3aa: CATSDRDRPNYGYTF

j_gene: TRBJ2-7
v_gene: TRBV28
CDR3aa: CASSSAGMDEQYF

j_gene: TRBJ2-7
v_gene: TRBV11-2
CDR3aa: CASSPSTGGYEQYF